The entry that follows covers one T cell receptor beta chain sequence. Its antigen is as yet unknown. The sample belongs to a study of T cell repertoires in cytomegalovirus infection. Each CDR3 protein gets one entry after TCRdb re-called the reads with MiXCR. The sample has some 920,000 distinct CDR3 sequences; around a third are singletons. Trimming left V 3 bases short and J 6 bases short, with 14 bases between. CDR1 is MNHEY, CDR2 SMNVEV, per germline (reference sequence). The CDR3 contains 15 residues. Sample: cultured CD8+ T cells from PBMCs, taken from culture after CMV antigen stimulation. The TCR comes from a human donor in good health (CMV status not recorded). Some clones in this sample may be carry-over from other donors' samples. The V gene is TRBV27, the J gene TRBJ1-4, with a possible D match to TRBD1 (6 bases). DNA for the CDR3: TGTGCCAGCAGTTTCTCAGGGGTCGAGGATGAAAAACTGTTTTTT. This translates into CASSFSGVEDEKLFF.